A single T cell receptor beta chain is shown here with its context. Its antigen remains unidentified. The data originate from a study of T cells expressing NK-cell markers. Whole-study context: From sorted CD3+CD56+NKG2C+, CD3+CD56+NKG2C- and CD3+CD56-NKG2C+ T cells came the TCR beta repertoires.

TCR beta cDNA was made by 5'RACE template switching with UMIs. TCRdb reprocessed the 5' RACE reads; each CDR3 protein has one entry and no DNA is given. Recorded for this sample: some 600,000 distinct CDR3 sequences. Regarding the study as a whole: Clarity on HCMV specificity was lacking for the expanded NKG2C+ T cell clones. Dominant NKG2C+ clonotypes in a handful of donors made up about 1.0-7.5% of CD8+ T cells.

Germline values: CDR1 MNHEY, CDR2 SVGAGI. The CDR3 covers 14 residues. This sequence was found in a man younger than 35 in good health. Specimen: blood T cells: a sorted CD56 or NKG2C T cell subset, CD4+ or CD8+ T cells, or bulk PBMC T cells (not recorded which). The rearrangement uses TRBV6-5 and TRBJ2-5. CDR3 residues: CASSYSLLQETQYF.